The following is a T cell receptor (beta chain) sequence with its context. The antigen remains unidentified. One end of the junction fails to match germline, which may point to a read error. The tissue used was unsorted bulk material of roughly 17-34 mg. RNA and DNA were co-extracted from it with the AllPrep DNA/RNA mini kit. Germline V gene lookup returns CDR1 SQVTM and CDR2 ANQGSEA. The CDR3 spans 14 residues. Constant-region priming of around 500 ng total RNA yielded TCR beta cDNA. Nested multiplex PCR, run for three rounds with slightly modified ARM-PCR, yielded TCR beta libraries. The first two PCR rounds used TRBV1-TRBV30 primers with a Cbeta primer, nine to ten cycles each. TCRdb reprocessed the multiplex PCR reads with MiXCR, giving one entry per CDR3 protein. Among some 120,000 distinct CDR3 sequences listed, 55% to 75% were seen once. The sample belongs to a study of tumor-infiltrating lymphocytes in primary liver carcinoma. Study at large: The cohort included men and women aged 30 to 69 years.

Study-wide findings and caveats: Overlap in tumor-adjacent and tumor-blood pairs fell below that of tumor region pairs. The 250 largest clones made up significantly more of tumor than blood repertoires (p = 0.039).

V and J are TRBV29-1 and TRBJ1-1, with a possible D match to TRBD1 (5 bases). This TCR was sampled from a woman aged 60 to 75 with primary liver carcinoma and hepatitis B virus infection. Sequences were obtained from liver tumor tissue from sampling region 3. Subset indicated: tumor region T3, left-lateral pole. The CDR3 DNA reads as TGCAGCGTTGTTGGGGGAAGGGGTTCCACTGAGGCTATCTTT. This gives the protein CSVVGGRGSTEAIF.